This TCR beta chain was found in a study of T cells in Graves' hyperthyroidism and ophthalmopathy. In this sample, this clonotype turned up a few times. Its matching antigen is unknown. Ophthalmopathy cases met thresholds of Clinical Activity Score at least 3, NOSPECS grade at least 4 and duration under 3 months. TCR beta CDR3 region amplification was performed from RNA transcripts. The primer set for the first-round RT-PCR of the TCR CDR3 was HTBI. TCRdb processed the multiplex PCR reads anew with MiXCR; each CDR3 protein has one entry. This table holds about 270,000 distinct CDR3 sequences, approximately 21% found once. The CDR3 loop spans 16 amino acids. V dropped 7 bases and J dropped 5; count of bases not matched to a gene: 8. Study-level points and caveats: Most expanded thyroid clonotypes above 0.001 recurred in blood.

Sequencing input: blood. This chain connects TRBV12-3 or TRBV12-4 to TRBJ2-3; 14 bases line up with TRBD2. The clonotype comes from a man younger than 45 with Graves' ophthalmopathy. CDR3 sequence reads: CASTLGLAGAGDTQYF. As DNA, the CDR3 is TGTGCCAGCACCCTGGGACTAGCGGGAGCTGGAGATACGCAGTATTTT.